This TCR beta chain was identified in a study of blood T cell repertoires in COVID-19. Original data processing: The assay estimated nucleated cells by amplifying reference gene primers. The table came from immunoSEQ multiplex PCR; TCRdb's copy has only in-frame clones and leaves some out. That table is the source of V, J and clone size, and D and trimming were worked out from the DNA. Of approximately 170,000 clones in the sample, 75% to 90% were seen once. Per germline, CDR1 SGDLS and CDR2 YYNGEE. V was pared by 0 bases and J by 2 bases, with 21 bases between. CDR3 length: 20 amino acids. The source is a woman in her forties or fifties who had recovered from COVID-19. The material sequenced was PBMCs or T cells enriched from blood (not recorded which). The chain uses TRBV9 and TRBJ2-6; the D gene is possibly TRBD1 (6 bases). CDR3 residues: CASSVAGGGLLAPGANVLTF. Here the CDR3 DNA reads TGTGCCAGCAGCGTAGCTGGGGGCGGACTCCTCGCCCCTGGGGCCAACGTCCTGACTTTC.